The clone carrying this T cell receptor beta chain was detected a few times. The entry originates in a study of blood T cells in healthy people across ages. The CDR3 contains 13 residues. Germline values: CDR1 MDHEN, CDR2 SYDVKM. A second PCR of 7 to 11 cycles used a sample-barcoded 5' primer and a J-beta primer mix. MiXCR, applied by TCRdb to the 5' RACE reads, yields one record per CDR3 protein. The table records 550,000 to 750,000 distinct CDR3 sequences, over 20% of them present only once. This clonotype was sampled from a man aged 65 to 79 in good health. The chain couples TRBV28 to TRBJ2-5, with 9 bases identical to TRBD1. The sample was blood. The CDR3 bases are TGTGCAGCAGCTAGGACAGGGGTAGAGACCCAGTACTTC. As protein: CAAARTGVETQYF.